These 9 T cell receptor beta chains were sequenced from one sample in a study of regulatory T cells in long-lasting Graves disease. Arm-PCR of CDR3 regions and iRepertoire HTBI primers were the basis on which TCR beta libraries were built. TCRdb analysed the multiplex PCR reads with MiXCR anew, one entry per CDR3 protein. Found here are some 490,000 distinct CDR3 sequences, about 12% of them singletons; the top ten hold more than 8%. Time point reported: newly diagnosed GD, antithyroid drugs for less than 3 months. Isolated PBMC RNA provided the starting material for the TCR library. The sample was also linked to a second study, of T cells in Graves' hyperthyroidism and ophthalmopathy.

The input for sequencing was peripheral blood mononuclear cells (PBMCs), taken at new diagnosis, from a patient treated with antithyroid drugs. The origin of the receptors is a woman in her thirties with Graves disease.

This clonotype was seen more than once but under ten times. The rearrangement uses TRBV2 and TRBJ2-7; 10 bases agree with TRBD2. The CDR3 extends over 14 amino acids. J gave up 6 bases and V 4 bases, and 6 bases lay outside the gene matches. In germline, CDR1 is SNHLY, CDR2 FYNNEI. In DNA, the CDR3 is TGTGCCAGCAGTGTTCTAGCGGGAGTACGCGAGCAGTACTTC. Encoded protein: CASSVLAGVREQYF.

Only a few counts were recorded for this clonotype. This sequence may be a read error, since a much larger clone differs from it by one base. The V and J genes are TRBV7-8 and TRBJ1-1; the D is unclear. Germline CDR1 reads SGHVS; CDR2 reads FQNEAQ. This CDR3 is built from 12 residues. V was cut by 1 base and J by 5 bases, with 5 bases left in between. The CDR3, as DNA: TGTGCCAGCAGCTTAGTTGAGACTGAAGCTTTCTTT. Encoded protein: CASSLVETEAFF.

This clonotype was seen only a few times. The junction departs from the called germline gene at one end, perhaps through a read error. The rearrangement uses TRBV2 and TRBJ1-6, with D possibly TRBD1 on 6 matching bases. The CDR3 sequence is 14 residues long. In germline, CDR1 is SNHLY, CDR2 FYNNEI. CDR3 coding DNA: TGTGCCAGCAGTGTAACAGGGATAAATTTACCCCTCCACTTT. It codes for CASSVTGINLPLHF.

This clonotype was recorded a few times. This sequence joins TRBV5-1 and TRBJ1-1; D is possibly TRBD1 (6 bases). The V end lost 3 bases, the J end lost 3 bases, and 9 bases lay between the germline ends. Germline loops: CDR1 SGHRS, CDR2 YFSETQ. The CDR3 covers 13 residues. Written as DNA, the CDR3 is TGCGCCAGCAGCTGGGACACCGACACTGAAGCTTTCTTT. It specifies CASSWDTDTEAFF.

This clonotype has a count of ten or more. V and J are TRBV11-2 and TRBJ2-1, with TRBD2 matching 7 bases. CDR3 length equals 15 residues. CDR1 and CDR2 (germline): SGHAT, FQNNGV. The V segment lost 0 bases and the J segment 4 bases; nucleotides outside the gene matches: 3. CDR3 sequence: CASSLDLSGYNEQFF. The CDR3 DNA reads TGTGCCAGCAGCTTAGACCTTAGCGGGTACAATGAGCAGTTCTTC.

This clonotype appeared many times. The chain is built from TRBV6-1 and TRBJ1-2; D remains ambiguous. Trimming took 6 bases from V and 0 from J, leaving 8 bases between them. The CDR3 is made up of 13 amino acids. CDR1 and CDR2 (germline): MNHNS, SASEGT. The CDR3 spells CASSSHSNYGYTF. The CDR3, as DNA: TGTGCCAGCAGCTCACACTCTAACTATGGCTACACCTTC.

A remark on this clonotype: The germline gene is not matched at one end of the junction; a read error may be the cause. The J gene is TRBJ2-3, the V gene TRBV15, with D possibly TRBD1 on 5 matching bases. The J call may be incorrect, as the DNA end agrees better with TRBJ2-5. The CDR3 totals 14 residues. Germline CDR1 reads LNHNV; CDR2 reads YYDKDF (reference sequence). CDR3 in amino acids: CATSRGGLQATQYF. As DNA, the CDR3 is TGTGCCACCAGCAGAGGGGGCTTGCAAGCGACCCAGTACTTC.

The sample holds many counts of this clonotype. The chain is built from TRBV7-2 and TRBJ2-6; TRBD1 matches at 8 bases. Germline-derived CDR1 and CDR2 are SGHTA and FQGNSA. This CDR3 has 17 residues. Trimming at V came to 5 bases and at J to 0 bases, leaving 6 bases not matched to a gene. The CDR3 nucleotides are TGTGCCAGCAGCCCACGGACAGGGAGCTCTGGGGCCAACGTCCTGACTTTC. Residues: CASSPRTGSSGANVLTF.

This clonotype was seen at least ten times. The V gene is TRBV19, the J gene TRBJ1-2; no clear D gene. Germline lookup yields CDR1 LNHDA and CDR2 SQIVND (reference sequence). The CDR3 contains 17 residues. V was pared by 3 bases and J by 4 bases, with 21 bases between. In DNA, the CDR3 is TGTGCCAGTAGTATCCTCGCGGACGCGTCGAGGAGCTATGGCTACACCTTC. It encodes CASSILADASRSYGYTF.